This TCR beta chain was documented in a study of beta chain features in type 1 diabetes. Each of the CD4+ naive, central memory, regulatory and stem cell-like memory populations was sorted via CD45RO/CCR7/CD25/CD127/CD95/CD27. Sorted populations all had greater than 95% purity. Many counts were recorded for this clone. Its antigen is as yet unknown. The germline V gene has CDR1 SGHVS and CDR2 FQNEAQ. The germline V and J ends were trimmed by 1 base and 2 bases, with 13 bases remaining between them. This CDR3 has 16 residues. Findings and limits, study-wide: In type 1 diabetes patients, VDJ junctions had fewer insertions; deletions at these junctions were more frequent. Type 1 diabetes patients showed a moderate but significant shortening of TCRB CDR3s in all four CD4+ subsets. Whether TCRB rearrangement is influenced by HLA type was left unresolved in this analysis.

The entirety of the isolated RNA underwent reverse transcription, so expressed TCRB transcripts were sequenced. Sequenced by immunoSEQ multiplex PCR; TCRdb stores in-frame clones only, minus some. There are roughly 400,000 clones in the sample; 8% to 10% occur only once, and 0.6% lies in the top ten. This sequence joins TRBV7-8 and TRBJ2-3; D gene uncertain. This receptor was obtained from a man in his thirties or forties with type 1 diabetes. The sequenced sample was central memory CD4+ T cells from blood. CDR3 protein: CASSLVEELTTDTQYF. CDR3 sequence (DNA): TGTGCCAGCAGCTTAGTAGAGGAGCTGACCACAGATACGCAGTATTTT.